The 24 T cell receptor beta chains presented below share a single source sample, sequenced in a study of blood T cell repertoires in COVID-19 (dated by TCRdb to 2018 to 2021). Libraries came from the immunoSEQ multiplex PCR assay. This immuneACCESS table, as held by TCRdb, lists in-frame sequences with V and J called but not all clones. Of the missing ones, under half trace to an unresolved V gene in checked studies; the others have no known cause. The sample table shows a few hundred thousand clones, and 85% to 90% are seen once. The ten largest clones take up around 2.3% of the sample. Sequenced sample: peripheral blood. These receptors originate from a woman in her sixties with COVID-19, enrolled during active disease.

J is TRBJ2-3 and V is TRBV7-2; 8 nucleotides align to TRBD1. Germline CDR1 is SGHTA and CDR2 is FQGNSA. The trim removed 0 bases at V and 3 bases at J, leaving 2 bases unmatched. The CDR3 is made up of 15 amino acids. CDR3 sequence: CASSLAQGETDTQYF. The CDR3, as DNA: TGTGCCAGCAGCTTAGCACAGGGGGAGACAGATACGCAGTATTTT.

In DNA form, the CDR3 reads TGTGCCAGCAGCGTAGGACCGGGACAGGGGGCGCCTGACTATGGCTACACCTTC. It is translated as CASSVGPGQGAPDYGYTF. The gene calls are TRBV9 and TRBJ1-2; 12 bases are shared with TRBD1. Germline CDR1 and CDR2: SGDLS and YYNGEE. The CDR3 has 18 residues. With V trimmed by 0 bases and J by 3 bases, 9 bases remained unmatched.

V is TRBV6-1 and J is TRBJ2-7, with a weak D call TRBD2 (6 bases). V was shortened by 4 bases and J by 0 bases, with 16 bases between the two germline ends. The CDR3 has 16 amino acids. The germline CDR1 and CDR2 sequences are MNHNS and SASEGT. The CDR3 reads CASSARRGTLSYEQYF. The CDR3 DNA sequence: TGTGCCAGCAGTGCACGTCGGGGGACCCTCTCCTACGAGCAGTACTTC.

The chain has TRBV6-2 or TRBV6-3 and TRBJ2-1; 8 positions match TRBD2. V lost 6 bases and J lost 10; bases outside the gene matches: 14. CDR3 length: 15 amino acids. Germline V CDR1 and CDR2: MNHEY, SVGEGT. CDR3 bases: TGTGCCAGCAGCCCTCATCTGAGCGGGGGCCTCGAGCAGTTCTTC. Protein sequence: CASSPHLSGGLEQFF.

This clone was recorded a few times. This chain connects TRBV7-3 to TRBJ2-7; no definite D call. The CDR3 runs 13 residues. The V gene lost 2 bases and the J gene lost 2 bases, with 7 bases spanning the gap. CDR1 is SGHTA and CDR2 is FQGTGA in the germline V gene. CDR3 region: CASSLEAAYEQYF. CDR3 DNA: TGTGCCAGCAGCTTAGAGGCCGCCTACGAGCAGTACTTC.

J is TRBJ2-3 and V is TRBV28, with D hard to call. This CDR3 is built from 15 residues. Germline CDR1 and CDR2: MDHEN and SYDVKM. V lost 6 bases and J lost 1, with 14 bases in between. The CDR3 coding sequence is TGTGCCAGCAGCTCACCCCCTACCCGCACAGATACGCAGTATTTT. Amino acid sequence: CASSSPPTRTDTQYF. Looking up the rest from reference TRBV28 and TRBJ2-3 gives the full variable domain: DVKVTQSSRYLVKRTGEKVFLECVQDMDHENMFWYRQDPGLGLRLIYFSYDVKMKEKGDIPEGYSVSREKKERFSLILESASTNQTSMYLCASSSPPTRTDTQYFGPGTRLTVL.

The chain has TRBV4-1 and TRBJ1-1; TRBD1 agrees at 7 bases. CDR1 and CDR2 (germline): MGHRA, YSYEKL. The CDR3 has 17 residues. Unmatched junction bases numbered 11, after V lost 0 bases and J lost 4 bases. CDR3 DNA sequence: TGCGCCAGCAGCCAAGAAGGCAGGGGGGTCGTGGGCACTGAAGCTTTCTTT. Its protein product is CASSQEGRGVVGTEAFF.

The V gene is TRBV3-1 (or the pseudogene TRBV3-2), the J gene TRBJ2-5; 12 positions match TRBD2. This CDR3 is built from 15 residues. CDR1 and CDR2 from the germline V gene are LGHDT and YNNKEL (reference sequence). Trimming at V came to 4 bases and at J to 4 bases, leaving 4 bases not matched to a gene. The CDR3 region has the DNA TGTGCCAGCAGCCCTGGACTAGCGGGGAGAGAGACCCAGTACTTC. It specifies CASSPGLAGRETQYF.

The DNA for the CDR3 is TGTGCCAGCAGCTTTGGGAGCTACTCTGGAAACACCATATATTTT. Protein sequence: CASSFGSYSGNTIYF. The chain combines TRBV5-5 with TRBJ1-3; D gene ambiguous. This CDR3 has 15 amino acids. Trimming cost V 2 bases and J 0 bases, with 9 bases left between them. Looked up from germline, CDR1 is SGHKS and CDR2 is YYEKEE (reference sequence).

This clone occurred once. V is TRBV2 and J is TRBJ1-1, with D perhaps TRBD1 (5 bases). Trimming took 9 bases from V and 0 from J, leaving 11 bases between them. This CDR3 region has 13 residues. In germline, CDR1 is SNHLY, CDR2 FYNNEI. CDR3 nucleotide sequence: TGTGCCAGTACTTTGGACATGAACACTGAAGCTTTCTTT. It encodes CASTLDMNTEAFF.

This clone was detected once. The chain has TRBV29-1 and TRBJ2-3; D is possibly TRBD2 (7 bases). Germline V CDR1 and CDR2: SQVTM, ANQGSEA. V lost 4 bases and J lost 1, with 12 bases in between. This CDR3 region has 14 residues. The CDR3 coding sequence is TGCAGCGTTGGGGGGGGCAGGGGCACAGATACGCAGTATTTT. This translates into CSVGGGRGTDTQYF.

The CDR3 DNA follows: TGTGCCAGCAGCTTGGCCCTGGCCCAAGGACAGGGGGGGAACTATGGCTACACCTTC. Its translation: CASSLALAQGQGGNYGYTF. The J gene is TRBJ1-2, the V gene TRBV5-4, with TRBD1 matching over 10 bases. This CDR3 has 19 residues. The ends lost 0 bases at V and 2 bases at J; junction bases unmatched: 13. Germline loops: CDR1 SGHNT, CDR2 YYREEE (reference sequence).

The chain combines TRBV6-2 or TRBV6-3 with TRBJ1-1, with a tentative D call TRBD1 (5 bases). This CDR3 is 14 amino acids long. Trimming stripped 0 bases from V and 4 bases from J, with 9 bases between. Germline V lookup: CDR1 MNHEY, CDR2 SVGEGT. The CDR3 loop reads CASSYSGGATEAFF. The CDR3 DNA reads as TGTGCCAGCAGTTACTCGGGGGGAGCCACTGAAGCTTTCTTT.

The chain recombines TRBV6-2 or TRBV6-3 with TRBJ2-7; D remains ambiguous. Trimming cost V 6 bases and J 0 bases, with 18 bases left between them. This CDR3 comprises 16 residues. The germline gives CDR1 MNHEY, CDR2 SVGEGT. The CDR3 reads CASRYPYGSYSYEQYF. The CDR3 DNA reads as TGTGCCAGCAGATACCCATACGGGTCCTACTCCTACGAGCAGTACTTC.

CDR3 DNA sequence: TGTGCCAGCAGCTTGGGCCTGCAACGGTCATATGGCTACACCTTC. Its protein is CASSLGLQRSYGYTF. The J gene is TRBJ1-2, the V gene TRBV7-2; D not certain. This CDR3 has 15 amino acids. The V gene lost 3 bases and the J gene lost 5 bases, with 16 bases spanning the gap. Germline V gives CDR1 SGHTA, CDR2 FQGNSA.

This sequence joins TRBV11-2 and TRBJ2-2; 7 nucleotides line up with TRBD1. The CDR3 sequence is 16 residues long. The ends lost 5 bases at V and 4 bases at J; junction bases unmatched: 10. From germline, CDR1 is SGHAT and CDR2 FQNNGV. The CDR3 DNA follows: TGTGCCAGCAGCCCAGGGACAGTTAGGCGCACCGGGGAGCTGTTTTTT. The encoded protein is CASSPGTVRRTGELFF.

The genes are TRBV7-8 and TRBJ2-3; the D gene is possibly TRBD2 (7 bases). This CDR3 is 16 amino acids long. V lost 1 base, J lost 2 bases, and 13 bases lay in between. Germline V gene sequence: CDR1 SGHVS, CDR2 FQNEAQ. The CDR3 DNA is TGTGCCAGCAGCTTAGAAGGGGGGGGGAACACAGATACGCAGTATTTT. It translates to CASSLEGGGNTDTQYF.

CDR3 DNA: TGTGCCAGCAGCCTAGACAGATACTCCTACGAGCAGTACTTC. Its translation: CASSLDRYSYEQYF. The chain has TRBV7-2 and TRBJ2-7; D possibly corresponds to TRBD1 (5 bases). CDR1 is SGHTA, CDR2 FQGNSA, per germline. With 5 bases removed from V and 0 bases from J, the gap between germline ends came to 11 bases. The CDR3 contains 14 residues.

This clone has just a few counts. This chain's CDR3 is CASSVGGGSGNSPLHF. CDR3 nucleotide sequence: TGTGCCAGCAGCGTGGGAGGGGGGTCCGGTAATTCACCCCTCCACTTT. V is TRBV9 and J is TRBJ1-6, with D possibly matching TRBD1 (6 bases). There are 16 residues in the CDR3. Trimming stripped 2 bases from V and 6 bases from J, with 15 bases between. Germline lookup yields CDR1 SGDLS and CDR2 YYNGEE.

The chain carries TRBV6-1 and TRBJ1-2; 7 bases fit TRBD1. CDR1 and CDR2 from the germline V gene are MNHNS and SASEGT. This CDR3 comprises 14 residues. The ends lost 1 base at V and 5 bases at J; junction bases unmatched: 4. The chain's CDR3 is CASSEGKQGYGYTF. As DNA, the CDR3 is TGTGCCAGCAGTGAAGGGAAACAGGGGTATGGCTACACCTTC.

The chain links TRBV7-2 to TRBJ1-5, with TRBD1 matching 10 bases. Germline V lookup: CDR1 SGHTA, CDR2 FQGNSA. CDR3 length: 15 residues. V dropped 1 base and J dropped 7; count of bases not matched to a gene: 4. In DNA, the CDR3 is TGTGCCAGCAGCTTAGTCCCGGGACAGGGGCAGCCCCAGCATTTT. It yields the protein CASSLVPGQGQPQHF.

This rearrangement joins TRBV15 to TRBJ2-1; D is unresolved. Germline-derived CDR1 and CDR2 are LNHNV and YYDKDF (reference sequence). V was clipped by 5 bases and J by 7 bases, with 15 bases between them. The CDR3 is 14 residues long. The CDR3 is CATSVLVSSNEQFF. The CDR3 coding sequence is TGTGCCACCAGCGTTCTAGTTTCGTCAAATGAGCAGTTCTTC.

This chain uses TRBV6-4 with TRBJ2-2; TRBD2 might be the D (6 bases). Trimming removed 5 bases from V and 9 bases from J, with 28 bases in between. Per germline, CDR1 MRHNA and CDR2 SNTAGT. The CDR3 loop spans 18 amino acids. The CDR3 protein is CASSPHPIRRATGRELFF. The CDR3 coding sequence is TGTGCCAGCAGTCCCCACCCCATCAGGAGGGCTACGGGCCGGGAGCTGTTTTTT.

As DNA, the CDR3 is TGTGCCAGCAGCTTCGATTTGAGCGGGGGGGCGTATGAGACCCAGTACTTC. Translated, it gives CASSFDLSGGAYETQYF. V is TRBV5-4 and J is TRBJ2-5; 10 nucleotides line up with TRBD2. The V and J ends lost 2 bases and 5 bases, in that order; junction bases with no gene match: 12. The CDR3 length is 17 residues. Germline V CDR1 and CDR2: SGHNT, YYREEE (reference sequence). Using reference TRBV5-4 and TRBJ2-5 for the parts outside the CDR3, the full variable domain is ETGVTQSPTHLIKTRGQQVTLRCSSQSGHNTVSWYQQALGQGPQFIFQYYREEENGRGNFPPRFSGLQFPNYSSELNVNALELDDSALYLCASSFDLSGGAYETQYFGPGTRLLVL.